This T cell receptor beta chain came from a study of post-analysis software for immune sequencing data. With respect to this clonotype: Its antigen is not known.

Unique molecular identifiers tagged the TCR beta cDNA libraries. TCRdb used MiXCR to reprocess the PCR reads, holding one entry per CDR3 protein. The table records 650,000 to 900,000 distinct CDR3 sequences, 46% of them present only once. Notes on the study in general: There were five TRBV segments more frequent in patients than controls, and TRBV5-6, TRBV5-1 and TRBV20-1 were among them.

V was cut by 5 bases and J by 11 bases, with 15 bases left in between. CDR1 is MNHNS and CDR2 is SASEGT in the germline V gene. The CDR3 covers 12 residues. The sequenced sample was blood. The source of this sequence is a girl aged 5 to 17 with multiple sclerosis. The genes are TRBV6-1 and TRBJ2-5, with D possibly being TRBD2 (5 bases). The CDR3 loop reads CASSQQPWEQYF. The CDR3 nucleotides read TGTGCCAGCAGTCAACAACCCTGGGAGCAGTACTTC.